These T cell receptor beta chains were read from a single sample in a study of T cell responses to AZD1222 COVID-19 vaccine. Profiling relied on immunoSEQ multiplex PCR, and the TCRdb table lists in-frame clones only, not all of them. The sample holds about 180,000 clones, about 90% seen once. The specimen comprised peripheral blood, sampled on day 0 of AZD1222 vaccination. These receptors were collected from an adult in good health. Each CDR3 is given with its conserved first and last residue. Fields, in order: J gene, D gene, V gene, clone size, CDR3 DNA, CDR3 protein. D genes are given only for firm matches. A clone size is listed for some rows: how often the clone was seen (once, few, many), or a class if it is expanded.

TRBJ1-3,-,TRBV28,-,TGTGCCAGCAGTTTCAACCCCAGAGAATCTGGAAACACCATATATTTT,CASSFNPRESGNTIYF
TRBJ2-1,TRBD2,TRBV3-1/TRBV3-2,-,TGTGCCAGCAGCCAACCGACTAGCGGGTTCCCTTCCTACAATGAGCAGTTCTTC,CASSQPTSGFPSYNEQFF
TRBJ2-5,TRBD2,TRBV6-2/TRBV6-3,few,TGTGCCAGCAGTCTTCCTAGCGGGAGGGCCGGGGAGACCCAGTACTTC,CASSLPSGRAGETQYF
TRBJ1-5,-,TRBV9,-,TGTGCCAGCAGCGTCGCTTCCATGGGGCCCCAGCATTTT,CASSVASMGPQHF
TRBJ2-7,TRBD1,TRBV5-1,-,TGCGCCAGCAGCCCCCAACCCCGACAGGGGGCGGTCGAGCAGTACTTC,CASSPQPRQGAVEQYF
TRBJ1-1,-,TRBV2,-,TGTGCCAGCAGGGAGACAGTAACTGAAGCTTTCTTT,CASRETVTEAFF
TRBJ2-7,-,TRBV6-5,-,TGTGCCAGCAGGACGGGGCTTGGTGGCGAGCAGTACTTC,CASRTGLGGEQYF
TRBJ2-2,-,TRBV11-2,-,TGTGCCAGCAGCTTAGAATGGGGCGGGGAGCTGTTTTTT,CASSLEWGGELFF
TRBJ1-1,-,TRBV28,-,TGTGCCAGCAGCAAGCCGGGAATCACTGAAGCTTTCTTT,CASSKPGITEAFF
TRBJ2-3,TRBD1,TRBV10-3,-,TGTGCCATCAGCCAGACAGGGGGTCCCACAGATACGCAGTATTTT,CAISQTGGPTDTQYF
TRBJ1-3,-,TRBV6-6,-,TGTGCCAGCAGTCCCCGGGGGGTTAAGAGCTCTGGAAACACCATATATTTT,CASSPRGVKSSGNTIYF
TRBJ2-1,-,TRBV5-1,-,TGCGCCAGCAGCTTGGGGCCCGGATCGTATGAGCAGTTCTTC,CASSLGPGSYEQFF
TRBJ2-5,-,TRBV19,-,TGTGCCAGTAGCCCCTTCCCAGAGACCCAGTACTTC,CASSPFPETQYF
TRBJ2-5,-,TRBV5-1,-,TGCGCCAGCAGCTTGGCCTCGGAAGAGACCCAGTACTTC,CASSLASEETQYF
TRBJ2-1,-,TRBV7-2,-,TGTGCCAGCAGCTTAGTCACAGGGTGGAGCTCCTACAATGAGCAGTTCTTC,CASSLVTGWSSYNEQFF
TRBJ1-1,-,TRBV19,-,TGTGCCAGTAGGGGGTATGACGCGGGGAGGAGCACTGAAGCTTTCTTT,CASRGYDAGRSTEAFF
TRBJ1-2,-,TRBV3-1/TRBV3-2,once,TGTGCCAGCAGCCAAGACGGCACTAACTATGGCTACACCTTC,CASSQDGTNYGYTF
TRBJ2-2,-,TRBV6-2/TRBV6-3,-,TGTGCCAGCAGCCCCGGACACCCGAACACCGGGGAGCTGTTTTTT,CASSPGHPNTGELFF
TRBJ2-3,-,TRBV7-9,-,TGTGCCAGCAGCCTGTCGGGCGGGTCCACAGATACGCAGTATTTT,CASSLSGGSTDTQYF
TRBJ2-2,-,TRBV6-2/TRBV6-3,-,TGTGCCAGCAGTCTGGCGGGACGAAACACCGGGGAGCTGTTTTTT,CASSLAGRNTGELFF
TRBJ2-3,-,TRBV2,-,TGTGCCAGCACCCCATCCCGTAGCACGCAGTATTTT,CASTPSRSTQYF
TRBJ1-2,-,TRBV12-2,-,TGTGCAAGTCGCTCCCCGCCGGAGGCGGCAGGGATCTATGGCTACACCTTC,CASRSPPEAAGIYGYTF
TRBJ1-3,-,TRBV4-3,-,TGCGCCAGCAGCCAAGACCACAGGGCGGGAAACACCATATATTTT,CASSQDHRAGNTIYF
TRBJ2-7,-,TRBV29-1,few,TGCAGCGTTGACCGGGGTTGGGGGCAGTACTTC,CSVDRGWGQYF
TRBJ1-1,-,TRBV4-1,-,TGCGCCAGCAGGACAGGGAACACTGAAGCTTTCTTT,CASRTGNTEAFF
TRBJ2-2,-,TRBV6-5,-,TGTGCCAGCAGTTACGACAGGTTTACCGGGGAGCTGTTTTTT,CASSYDRFTGELFF
TRBJ2-3,-,TRBV6-5,few,TGTGCCAGCAACGGCCCCACCGATGGATCGCAGTATTTT,CASNGPTDGSQYF
TRBJ2-7,-,TRBV4-1,-,TGCGCCAGCAGCCAAGAGGGGATCTACGAGCAGTACTTC,CASSQEGIYEQYF
TRBJ2-5,-,TRBV3-1/TRBV3-2,-,TGTGCCAGCAGCCAAGACCCAGGGAGAGCAGAGACCCAGTACTTC,CASSQDPGRAETQYF
TRBJ2-3,TRBD2,TRBV9,-,TGTGCCAGCAGCGCCTCGACTAGCGGGGGATCAGATACGCAGTATTTT,CASSASTSGGSDTQYF
TRBJ2-7,-,TRBV12-3/TRBV12-4,-,TGTGCCAGACACCCGCAGGGCTCCTACGAGCAGTACTTC,CARHPQGSYEQYF
TRBJ1-5,-,TRBV5-6,-,TGTGCCAGCAGCTTGGGGGGTCAGGGACTAAATCAGCCCCAGCATTTT,CASSLGGQGLNQPQHF
TRBJ1-1,TRBD1,TRBV29-1,-,TGCAGCGTTCGACAGGGGGTGAACACTGAAGCTTTCTTT,CSVRQGVNTEAFF
TRBJ1-2,-,TRBV13,-,TGTGCCAGCAGCTTAGTATCGGCAACTAACTATGGCTACACCTTC,CASSLVSATNYGYTF
TRBJ1-5,-,TRBV24-1,-,TGTGCCACCTCGGGGGGGGTCGTCCAGCCCCAGCATTTT,CATSGGVVQPQHF
TRBJ2-5,TRBD2,TRBV3-1/TRBV3-2,once,TGTGCCAGCAGGCCCCCCTCCAGCGGGAGTACTAAGACCCAGTACTTC,CASRPPSSGSTKTQYF
TRBJ2-1,TRBD2,TRBV11-2,-,TGTGCCAGCAGCTTTACTAGCGGGAGGGTAACGGGGAATGAGCAGTTCTTC,CASSFTSGRVTGNEQFF
TRBJ2-5,TRBD2,TRBV4-2,once,TGTGCCAGCAGCCAAGATTTACTAGCGGGAGCATCCCAAGAGACCCAGTACTTC,CASSQDLLAGASQETQYF
TRBJ2-3,-,TRBV5-5,-,TGTGCCAGCGAAGATCAACAGGGAGGTTGGCCAGATACGCAGTATTTT,CASEDQQGGWPDTQYF
TRBJ2-7,-,TRBV6-2/TRBV6-3,-,TGTGCCAGCAGTTACGGACGGCGGGGGCTTTTGGGGGAGCAGTACTTC,CASSYGRRGLLGEQYF
TRBJ1-1,-,TRBV7-6,few,TGTGCCAGCAGCCCTAGGGTAGGGATGAACACTGAAGCTTTCTTT,CASSPRVGMNTEAFF
TRBJ2-7,-,TRBV28,-,TGTGCCAGCAGTGCACCCCCCTACGAGCAGTACTTC,CASSAPPYEQYF
TRBJ1-1,-,TRBV28,-,TGTGCCAGCAGTTTAAGGGGAATGGGGACTGAAGCTTTCTTT,CASSLRGMGTEAFF
TRBJ2-3,TRBD1,TRBV9,-,TGTGCCAGCAGCTCGTGGGCGACAGGGAGTACAGATACGCAGTATTTT,CASSSWATGSTDTQYF
TRBJ2-3,-,TRBV6-4,-,TGTGCCAGCAGACTCGGGGATACGCAGTATTTT,CASRLGDTQYF
TRBJ1-5,-,TRBV6-2/TRBV6-3,-,TGTGCCAGCACCCCTTTCGGGGGAGGGGGGCAGCCCCAGCATTTT,CASTPFGGGGQPQHF
TRBJ2-5,TRBD1,TRBV19,-,TGTGCCAGTAGTATCCGGGACAGCCCGAAGGAGACCCAGTACTTC,CASSIRDSPKETQYF
TRBJ1-6,-,TRBV27,-,TGTGCCAGCAGTTTATCGAGCGGGTATAATTCACCCCTCCACTTT,CASSLSSGYNSPLHF
TRBJ1-4,TRBD1,TRBV6-5,-,TGTGCCAGCAGGACAGGGTCAACTAATGAAAAACTGTTTTTT,CASRTGSTNEKLFF
TRBJ1-1,-,TRBV6-5,once,TGTGCCAGCAGTTACTCAGACGGGGGAGCTTTCTTT,CASSYSDGGAFF
TRBJ1-1,-,TRBV13,-,TGTGCCACTCCAGGTCAGAACACTGAAGCTTTCTTT,CATPGQNTEAFF
TRBJ2-7,-,TRBV6-6,-,TGTGCCAGCGTCAATCCGAACTCCTACGAGCAGTACTTC,CASVNPNSYEQYF
TRBJ1-4,-,TRBV11-2,-,TGTGCCAGCAGCTTAGCCGGTGAAAAACTGTTTTTT,CASSLAGEKLFF
TRBJ1-2,TRBD1,TRBV3-1/TRBV3-2,-,TGTGCCAGCAGGCATCGTGACAGGGTCGGCTACACCTTC,CASRHRDRVGYTF
TRBJ1-4,-,TRBV19,-,TGTGCCCGGTATGAAAAACTGTTTTTT,CARYEKLFF
TRBJ2-5,TRBD2,TRBV3-1/TRBV3-2,-,TGTGCCAGCAGCCAACTAGCGGGAGGTCAAGAGACCCAGTACTTC,CASSQLAGGQETQYF